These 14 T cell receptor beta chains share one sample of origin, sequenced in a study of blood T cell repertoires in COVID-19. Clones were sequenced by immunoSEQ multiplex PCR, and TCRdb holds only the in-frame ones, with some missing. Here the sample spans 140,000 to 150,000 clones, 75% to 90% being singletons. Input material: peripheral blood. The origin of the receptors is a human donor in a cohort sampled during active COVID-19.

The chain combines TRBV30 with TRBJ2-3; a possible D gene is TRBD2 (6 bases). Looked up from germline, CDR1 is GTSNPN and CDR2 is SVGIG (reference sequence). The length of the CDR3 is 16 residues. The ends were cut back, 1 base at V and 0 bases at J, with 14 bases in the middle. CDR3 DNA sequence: TGTGCCTGGAGTGGGAGTAGCGGAACTAGCACAGATACGCAGTATTTT. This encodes CAWSGSSGTSTDTQYF.

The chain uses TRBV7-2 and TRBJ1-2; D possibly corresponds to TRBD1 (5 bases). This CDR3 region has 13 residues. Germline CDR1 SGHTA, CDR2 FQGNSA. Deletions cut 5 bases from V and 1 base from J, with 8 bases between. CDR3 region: CASSKDNNYGYTF. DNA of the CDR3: TGTGCCAGCAGCAAGGACAATAACTATGGCTACACCTTC.

For the CDR3, the DNA is TGTGCCAGCAGTGTGGACAGGGGTTCAGATACGCAGTATTTT. Protein sequence: CASSVDRGSDTQYF. V usage is TRBV3-1 (or the pseudogene TRBV3-2) and J usage is TRBJ2-3; 9 nucleotides line up with TRBD1. V shed 6 bases, J shed 4 bases, and the junction held 5 bases outside the gene matches. This CDR3 comprises 14 residues. Germline CDR1 is LGHDT and CDR2 is YNNKEL (reference sequence).

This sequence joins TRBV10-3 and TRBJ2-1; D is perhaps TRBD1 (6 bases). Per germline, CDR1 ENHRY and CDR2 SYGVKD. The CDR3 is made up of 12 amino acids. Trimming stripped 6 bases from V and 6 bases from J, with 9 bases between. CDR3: CAISLQGNEQFF. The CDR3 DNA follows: TGTGCCATCAGCTTACAGGGCAATGAGCAGTTCTTC.

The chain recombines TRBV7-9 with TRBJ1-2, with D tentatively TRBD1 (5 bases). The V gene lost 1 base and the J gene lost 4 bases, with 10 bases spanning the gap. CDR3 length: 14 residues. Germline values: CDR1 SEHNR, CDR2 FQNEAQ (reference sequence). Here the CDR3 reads CASSLGGSRYGYTF. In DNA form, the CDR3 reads TGTGCCAGCAGCTTAGGGGGCAGCCGCTATGGCTACACCTTC.

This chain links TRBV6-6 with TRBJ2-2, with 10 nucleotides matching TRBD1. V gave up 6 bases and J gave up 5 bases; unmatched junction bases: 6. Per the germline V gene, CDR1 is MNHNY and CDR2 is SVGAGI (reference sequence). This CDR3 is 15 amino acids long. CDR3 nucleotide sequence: TGTGCCAGCAGCCGCGGACAGGGGGGAACCGGGGAGCTGTTTTTT. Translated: CASSRGQGGTGELFF.

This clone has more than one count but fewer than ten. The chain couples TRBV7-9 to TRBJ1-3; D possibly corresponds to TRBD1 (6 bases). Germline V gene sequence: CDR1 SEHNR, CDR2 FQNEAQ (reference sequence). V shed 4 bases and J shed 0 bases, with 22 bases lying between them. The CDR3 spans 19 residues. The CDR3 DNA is TGTGCCAGCAGCTACCTTCGTGGACAGTCCAATTACTCTGGAAACACCATATATTTT. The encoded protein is CASSYLRGQSNYSGNTIYF.

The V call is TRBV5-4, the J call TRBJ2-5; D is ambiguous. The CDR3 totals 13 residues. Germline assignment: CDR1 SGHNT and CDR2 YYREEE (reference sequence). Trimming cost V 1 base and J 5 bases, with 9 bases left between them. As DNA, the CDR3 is TGTGCCAGCAGCTTGCAGGATCGGGAGACCCAGTACTTC. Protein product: CASSLQDRETQYF.

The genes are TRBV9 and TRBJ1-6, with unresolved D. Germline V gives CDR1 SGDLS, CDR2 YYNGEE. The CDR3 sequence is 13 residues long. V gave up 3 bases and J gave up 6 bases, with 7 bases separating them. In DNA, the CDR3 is TGTGCCAGCAGCGCCGAGGGTAATTCACCCCTCCACTTT. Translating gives CASSAEGNSPLHF.

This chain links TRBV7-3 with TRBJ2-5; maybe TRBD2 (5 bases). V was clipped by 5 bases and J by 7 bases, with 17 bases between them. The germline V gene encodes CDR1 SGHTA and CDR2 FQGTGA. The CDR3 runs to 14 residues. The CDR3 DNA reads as TGTGCCAGCAGCCCATCCTGGAACGAGGGGACCCAGTACTTC. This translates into CASSPSWNEGTQYF.

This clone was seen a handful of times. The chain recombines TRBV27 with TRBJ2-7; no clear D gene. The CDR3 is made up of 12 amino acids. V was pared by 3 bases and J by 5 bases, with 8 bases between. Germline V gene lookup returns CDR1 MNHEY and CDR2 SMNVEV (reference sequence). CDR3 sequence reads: CASSLHQDEQYF. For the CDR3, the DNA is TGTGCCAGCAGTTTGCATCAGGACGAGCAGTACTTC.

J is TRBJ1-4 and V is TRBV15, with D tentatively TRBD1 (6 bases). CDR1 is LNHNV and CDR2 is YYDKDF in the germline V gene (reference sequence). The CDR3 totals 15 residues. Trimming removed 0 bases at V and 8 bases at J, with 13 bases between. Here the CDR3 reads CATSRDGGSGEKLFF. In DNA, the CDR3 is TGTGCCACCAGCAGAGATGGGGGCTCGGGCGAAAAACTGTTTTTT.

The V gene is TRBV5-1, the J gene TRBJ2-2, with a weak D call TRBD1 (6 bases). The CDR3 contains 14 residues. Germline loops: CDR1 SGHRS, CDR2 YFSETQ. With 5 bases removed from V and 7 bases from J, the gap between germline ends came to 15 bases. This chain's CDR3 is CASRSYRENGELFF. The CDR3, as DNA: TGCGCCAGCAGGTCCTACAGGGAAAACGGGGAGCTGTTTTTT.

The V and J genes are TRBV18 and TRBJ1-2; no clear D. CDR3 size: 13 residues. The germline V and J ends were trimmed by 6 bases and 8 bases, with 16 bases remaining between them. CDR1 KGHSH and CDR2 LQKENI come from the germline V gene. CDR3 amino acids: CASSPDFLDGYTF. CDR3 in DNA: TGTGCCAGCTCCCCGGACTTTTTGGACGGCTACACCTTC.